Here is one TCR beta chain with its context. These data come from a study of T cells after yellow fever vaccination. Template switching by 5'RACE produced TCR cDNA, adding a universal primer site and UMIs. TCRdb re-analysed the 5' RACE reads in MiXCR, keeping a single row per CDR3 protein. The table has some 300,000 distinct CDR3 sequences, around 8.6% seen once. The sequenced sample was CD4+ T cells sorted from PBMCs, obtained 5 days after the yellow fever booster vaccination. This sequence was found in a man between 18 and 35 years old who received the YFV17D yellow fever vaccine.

The CDR3 nucleotides read TGCGCCAGCAGCTTGGCCGCCACCGGCGGGGAGCTGTTTTTT. This codes for CASSLAATGGELFF. V usage is TRBV5-1 and J usage is TRBJ2-2; no reliable D call. The length of the CDR3 is 14 residues. Trimming left V 0 bases short and J 7 bases short, with 10 bases between. Per the germline V gene, CDR1 is SGHRS and CDR2 is YFSETQ.